This T cell receptor beta chain was identified during a study of blood T cells in healthy people across ages. For the second PCR, which ran for roughly 6 to 12 cycles, a sample-barcoded 5' primer and a J-beta primer mix were used. TCRdb re-called the 5' RACE reads with MiXCR, one entry per CDR3 protein. Among hundreds of thousands of distinct CDR3 sequences listed, less than 40% were seen once. V was pared by 3 bases and J by 7 bases, with 10 bases between. CDR3 length: 11 amino acids. In germline, CDR1 is GTSNPN, CDR2 SVGIG (reference sequence). V gene TRBV30 combines with J gene TRBJ2-7, with D possibly being TRBD1 or TRBD2 (5 bases each). The sequenced sample consisted of blood. This TCR came from a woman of 80 years or more in good health. The CDR3 DNA reads TGTGCCTGGAGGGGGACGCGGGAGCAGTACTTC. Translating gives CAWRGTREQYF.